The 27 T cell receptor beta chains presented below share a single source sample, sequenced in a study of prognosis after radiotherapy for stage I lung cancer. The study amplified the TCR beta CDR3 region from genomic DNA. This amplification was carried out by two rounds of multiplex PCR. Gene-specific primers for each TRBV and TRBJ gene drove first-round PCR. MiXCR was run by TCRdb on the multiplex PCR reads, yielding one entry per CDR3 protein. In the table there are approximately 26,000 distinct CDR3 sequences, about 40% of which are singletons. The sample consisted of PBMCs, taken before or after stereotactic body radiation therapy (not recorded which). The source is a donor over 45 with non-small cell lung cancer.

V gene TRBV28 combines with J gene TRBJ2-7, with D perhaps TRBD1 (6 bases). Germline V lookup: CDR1 MDHEN, CDR2 SYDVKM. V was pared by 4 bases and J by 2 bases, with 12 bases between. The CDR3 length is 14 residues. CDR3 residues: CASSSPDRTYEQYF. CDR3 sequence (DNA): TGTGCCAGCAGTTCCCCCGACAGGACCTACGAGCAGTACTTC.

In this sample, this clonotype is medium-sized. The chain uses TRBV30 and TRBJ1-2; D remains unclear. Germline V gene sequence: CDR1 GTSNPN, CDR2 SVGIG (reference sequence). The length of the CDR3 is 14 residues. Trimming cost V 2 bases and J 5 bases, with 15 bases left between them. As DNA, the CDR3 is TGTGCCTGGAGTTATTACGGGGTAGGGTATGGCTACACCTTC. Its protein is CAWSYYGVGYGYTF.

About this clonotype itself: Germline and junction disagree at one end, which may indicate a read error. This chain connects TRBV28 to TRBJ2-1, with D possibly TRBD2 on 6 matching bases. Germline CDR1 MDHEN, CDR2 SYDVKM. There are 15 residues in the CDR3. The CDR3 spells CVSSPLARTYNEQLF. The CDR3 DNA reads as TGTGTCAGCAGTCCACTAGCACGAACCTACAATGAGCAGTTATTC.

The rearrangement links TRBV5-1 to TRBJ1-1; D is ambiguous. The CDR3 totals 13 residues. The V gene lost 1 base and the J gene lost 1 base, with 5 bases spanning the gap. The germline CDR1 and CDR2 sequences are SGHRS and YFSETQ. This chain's CDR3 is CASSLNRNTEAFF. DNA for the CDR3: TGCGCCAGCAGCTTGAACAGGAACACTGAAGCTTTCTTT.

This clonotype was observed many times. This could be a read error, since a much larger clone is one nucleotide away. This chain uses TRBV7-8 with TRBJ1-2, with TRBD1 as a possible D gene (6 bases). This CDR3 spans 15 amino acids. Germline CDR1 SGHVS, CDR2 FQNEAQ. The V and J ends lost 1 base and 4 bases respectively, with 13 bases between them. The CDR3 reads CASSLGGSGAYGYTF. The CDR3 DNA reads as TGTGCCAGCAGCTTAGGAGGTTCAGGGGCCTATGGCTACACCTTC. The whole variable domain, remainder taken from reference TRBV7-8 and TRBJ1-2, is GAGVSQSPRYKVAKRGQDVALRCDPISGHVSLFWYQQALGQGPEFLTYFQNEAQLDKSGLPSDRFFAERPEGSVSTLKIQRTQQEDSAVYLCASSLGGSGAYGYTFGSGTRLTVV.

A remark on this clonotype: A much larger clone is a single base away; this may be a read error. In DNA, the CDR3 is TGCGGCAGTCGGGGTGAGGTTACTGTAAACACCATATATTTT. It yields the protein CGSRGEVTVNTIYF. This chain links TRBV10-2 with TRBJ1-3; no clear D. The CDR3 length is 14 residues. Germline-derived CDR1 and CDR2 are WSHSY and SAAADI.

This rearrangement joins TRBV11-2 to TRBJ2-2, with D possibly TRBD2 on 5 matching bases. CDR1 and CDR2 from the germline V gene are SGHAT and FQNNGV. Trimming took off 1 base at V and 5 bases at J, with 17 bases between the two ends. There are 17 residues in the CDR3. DNA of the CDR3: TGTGCCAGCAGCTTAGGCCGAGGGAGACGTGAGACCGGGGAGCTGTTTTTT. Translation: CASSLGRGRRETGELFF.

This clonotype was found many times. This rearrangement joins TRBV28 to TRBJ2-5; 9 bases align to TRBD2. Looked up from germline, CDR1 is MDHEN and CDR2 is SYDVKM. The CDR3 is 17 amino acids. With V trimmed by 3 bases and J by 1 base, 9 bases remained unmatched. CDR3 DNA: TGTGCCAGCAGTTTCGGATCTAGCGGGATACCCCAAGAGACCCAGTACTTC. Translated: CASSFGSSGIPQETQYF.

This clonotype has ten or more counts. The V gene is TRBV6-2 or TRBV6-3, the J gene TRBJ2-2, with 9 bases fitting TRBD2. The CDR3 runs to 19 residues. The germline CDR1 and CDR2 sequences are MNHEY and SVGEGT. With 4 bases clipped from V and 1 base from J, the junction kept 13 bases outside the gene matches. Written as DNA, the CDR3 is TGTGCCAGCAGTTTACGGTTCTTCCGACTAGCGGAGAACACCGGGGAGCTGTTTTTT. It yields the protein CASSLRFFRLAENTGELFF.

This clonotype showed up many times. The CDR3 region is CSVEVVTGTAPNTGELFF. The CDR3 coding sequence is TGCAGCGTTGAGGTCGTTACCGGGACAGCTCCCAACACCGGGGAGCTGTTTTTT. This chain connects TRBV29-1 to TRBJ2-2; 7 nucleotides line up with TRBD1. V was clipped by 3 bases and J by 2 bases; unmatched bases: 15. Germline loops: CDR1 SQVTM, CDR2 ANQGSEA. The CDR3 length is 18 residues.

This clonotype was counted ten times or more. The chain has TRBV20-1 and TRBJ2-7; no clear D gene. Germline V gene data show CDR1 as DFQATT and CDR2 as SNEGSKA (reference sequence). CDR3 length: 11 amino acids. Trimming took off 0 bases at V and 7 bases at J, with 7 bases between the two ends. CDR3 residues: CSARDGREQYF. CDR3 DNA: TGCAGTGCTAGAGATGGGCGTGAGCAGTACTTC.

The chain recombines TRBV6-5 with TRBJ2-1; perhaps TRBD2 as D (6 bases). Germline CDR1 is MNHEY and CDR2 is SVGAGI. This CDR3 is 17 amino acids long. V dropped 2 bases and J dropped 3 bases, with 17 bases sitting between them. This CDR3 is CASSYPPGTLDYNEQFF. Written as DNA, the CDR3 is TGTGCCAGCAGTTACCCCCCCGGGACTCTCGACTACAATGAGCAGTTCTTC.

The sample holds one count of this clonotype. At one boundary the junction diverges from the germline segment, which might be a read error. The J gene is TRBJ2-7, the V gene TRBV6-1; unclear D gene. The CDR3 runs 13 residues. CDR1 is MNHNS, CDR2 SASEGT, per germline. Here the CDR3 DNA reads TGTGCCAGCTGCACCTGGTGCACCTACGAGCATTACTTC. Residues: CASCTWCTYEHYF.

This clonotype was found a few times. J is TRBJ2-5 and V is TRBV5-1; 9 bases match TRBD1. The germline V gene has CDR1 SGHRS and CDR2 YFSETQ. Losses at the gene ends were 5 bases for V and 4 bases for J; bases not matched to a gene: 9. The CDR3 covers 15 residues. CDR3 sequence reads: CASRRWGQGVETQYF. DNA of the CDR3: TGCGCCAGCAGACGGTGGGGACAGGGTGTAGAGACCCAGTACTTC.

Sample share makes this clonotype medium-sized. The chain carries TRBV5-1 and TRBJ2-2; maybe TRBD1 (5 bases). The germline CDR1 and CDR2 sequences are SGHRS and YFSETQ. This CDR3 has 15 amino acids. With 2 bases removed from V and 0 bases from J, the gap between germline ends came to 8 bases. CDR3 DNA sequence: TGCGCCAGCAGCTTTGGGGCTACGAACACCGGGGAGCTGTTTTTT. Encoded protein: CASSFGATNTGELFF.

This clonotype is medium-sized (0.01 to 0.1%) within its sample. The V gene is TRBV12-3 or TRBV12-4, the J gene TRBJ1-6; D unresolved. This CDR3 is built from 13 residues. V was trimmed by 2 bases and J by 12 bases, leaving 11 bases between them. The CDR3, as DNA: TGTGCCAGCAGTTTACACACCGAGTTACCCCTCCACTTT. It translates to CASSLHTELPLHF.

The chain joins TRBV28 to TRBJ2-2; D might be TRBD2 (6 bases). V lost 5 bases, J lost 6 bases, and 19 bases lay in between. Germline CDR1 reads MDHEN; CDR2 reads SYDVKM. The CDR3 extends over 16 amino acids. CDR3 sequence: CASSTSPGRGSGELFF. Written as DNA, the CDR3 is TGTGCCAGCAGTACCTCACCGGGCCGGGGGTCCGGGGAGCTGTTTTTT.

This chain uses TRBV6-2 or TRBV6-3 with TRBJ1-6, with D perhaps matching TRBD1 (6 bases). V was trimmed by 4 bases and J by 9 bases, leaving 19 bases between them. The CDR3 length is 16 residues. The germline V gene has CDR1 MNHEY and CDR2 SVGEGT. The CDR3 is CASSLDSRGQFSPLHF. The CDR3 DNA reads TGTGCCAGCAGTTTGGACAGCAGAGGACAATTTTCACCCCTCCACTTT.

This rearrangement joins TRBV5-1 to TRBJ1-1; no firm D call. The CDR3 is 14 amino acids. V was pared by 4 bases and J by 5 bases, with 15 bases between. Germline values: CDR1 SGHRS, CDR2 YFSETQ. The CDR3 bases are TGCGCCAGCAGCCTCCCGGGCCCTGGGACTGAAGCTTTCTTT. Translated: CASSLPGPGTEAFF.

V usage is TRBV3-1 and J usage is TRBJ2-7; D perhaps matches TRBD2 (5 bases). Germline V gene sequence: CDR1 LGHDT, CDR2 YNNKEL (reference sequence). The CDR3 contains 14 residues. Deletions cut 4 bases from V and 2 bases from J, with 12 bases between. CDR3 loop: CASSPLEGAYEQYF. As DNA, the CDR3 is TGTGCCAGCAGCCCCCTCGAGGGCGCCTACGAGCAGTACTTC.

The chain uses TRBV6-2 or TRBV6-3 and TRBJ2-7; 9 bases agree with TRBD1. This CDR3 region has 13 residues. Germline-derived CDR1 and CDR2 are MNHEY and SVGEGT. V was clipped by 4 bases and J by 6 bases; unmatched bases: 4. CDR3 sequence reads: CASSSLTGGEQYF. The CDR3 coding sequence is TGTGCCAGCAGTTCGCTGACAGGGGGCGAGCAGTACTTC.

This clonotype has only one observation. V usage is TRBV11-3 and J usage is TRBJ2-7; D is unresolved. This CDR3 has 14 residues. Germline V CDR1 and CDR2: SGHNT, YENEEA. V lost 5 bases and J lost 2, with 13 bases in between. The CDR3, as DNA: TGTGCCAGCAGCCCAGGTGGGATCCCCTACGAGCAGTACTTC. It translates to CASSPGGIPYEQYF.

On this clonotype: The junction shows a germline mismatch at one end, possibly a read error. CDR3: CASSPHGSSTDTQYF. CDR3 in DNA: TGTGCCAGCAGCCCACATGGCTCTAGCACAGATACTCAGTATTTT. The chain couples TRBV2 to TRBJ2-3, with D tentatively TRBD2 (5 bases). This CDR3 contains 15 residues. Germline assignment: CDR1 SNHLY and CDR2 FYNNEI.

With respect to this clonotype: This may come from a read error, since a much larger clone is one base off. Since the CDR3 does not end with the conserved phenylalanine or tryptophan, this likely comes from a read error. The rearrangement joins TRBV6-2 or TRBV6-3 to TRBJ2-1; TRBD2 matches at 11 bases. The trim removed 10 bases at V and 7 bases at J, leaving 6 bases unmatched. The CDR3 is made up of 13 amino acids. Germline V lookup: CDR1 MNHEY, CDR2 SVGEGT. Here the CDR3 reads CATRLAGINEQFL. CDR3 bases: TGTGCCACGAGACTAGCGGGAATAAATGAGCAGTTCCTC.

This clonotype was detected many times. This chain links TRBV5-5 with TRBJ2-5, with D perhaps assigned TRBD1 or TRBD2 (6 bases each). V gave up 1 base and J gave up 1 base, with 14 bases separating them. This CDR3 spans 16 amino acids. Germline V gene data show CDR1 as SGHKS and CDR2 as YYEKEE (reference sequence). CDR3 region: CASSLSRGVTQETQYF. The CDR3 bases are TGTGCCAGCAGCTTGTCAAGGGGGGTTACCCAAGAGACCCAGTACTTC. Drawing the rest from reference TRBV5-5 and TRBJ2-5, the complete variable domain is DAGVTQSPTHLIKTRGQQVTLRCSPISGHKSVSWYQQVLGQGPQFIFQYYEKEERGRGNFPDRFSARQFPNYSSELNVNALLLGDSALYLCASSLSRGVTQETQYFGPGTRLLVL.

This clonotype was detected only a few times. At one boundary the junction diverges from the germline segment, which might be a read error. The chain employs TRBV7-9 and TRBJ2-7; tentative D call: TRBD1 (6 bases). Germline loops: CDR1 SEHNR, CDR2 FQNEAQ (reference sequence). CDR3 length: 13 amino acids. The CDR3 region has the DNA TGTGCCAGCAGCTTAGTCTCAGGGGACGAGCATTACTTC. Translating gives CASSLVSGDEHYF.

As regards this clonotype: One junction end does not reproduce the germline sequence, and a read error may be involved. The chain couples TRBV20-1 to TRBJ2-3, with D maybe TRBD2 (7 bases). The CDR3 has 15 amino acids. Germline CDR1 and CDR2: DFQATT and SNEGSKA (reference sequence). The CDR3 coding sequence is TGCAGTGCTAGAGATGGGGGCGGGGGAACAGATAGGCAGTATTTT. The encoded protein is CSARDGGGGTDRQYF.